What follows are 15 T cell receptor beta chains derived from one specimen sequenced in a study of T cells in localized non-small cell lung cancer. Repertoires were generated with immunoSEQ multiplex PCR, while TCRdb's copy carries only in-frame clones and drops some. The profile shows almost 35,000 clones, around 93% of them singletons. Material: peripheral blood, obtained before any cancer treatment. The receptors were sampled from a female donor older than 55 with stage I lung adenocarcinoma.

The chain is built from TRBV9 and TRBJ2-5; D is uncertain. CDR1 is SGDLS, CDR2 YYNGEE, per germline. This CDR3 contains 14 residues. V was trimmed by 0 bases and J by 1 base, leaving 7 bases between them. The CDR3 protein is CASSVAGRQETQYF. CDR3 in DNA: TGTGCCAGCAGCGTAGCAGGTCGCCAAGAGACCCAGTACTTC.

This clone occurred once. J is TRBJ2-1 and V is TRBV12-5, with 9 bases lining up with TRBD2. In germline, CDR1 is LGHNT, CDR2 FRNRAP. The J segment lost 4 bases and the V segment lost 1 base, leaving 5 bases of the junction unmatched. The CDR3 has 16 amino acids. The CDR3 protein is CASGLGSSGAYNEQFF. The CDR3 coding sequence is TGTGCTAGTGGTTTGGGATCTAGCGGGGCTTACAATGAGCAGTTCTTC. Based on the CDR3 plus reference TRBV12-5 and TRBJ2-1, the full variable domain is DARVTQTPRHKVTEMGQEVTMRCQPILGHNTVFWYRQTMMQGLELLAYFRNRAPLDDSGMPKDRFSAEMPDATLATLKIQPSEPRDSAVYFCASGLGSSGAYNEQFFGPGTRLTVL.

The rearrangement links TRBV9 to TRBJ2-2; 9 nucleotides match TRBD1. Germline V gives CDR1 SGDLS, CDR2 YYNGEE. J was trimmed by 2 bases and V by 4 bases; bases with no gene match: 12. This CDR3 contains 18 residues. CDR3 nucleotides: TGTGCCAGCAGCCTTCCGGGACAGGGAGTTTTCAACACCGGGGAGCTGTTTTTT. Translated, it gives CASSLPGQGVFNTGELFF. Looking up the rest from reference TRBV9 and TRBJ2-2 gives the full variable domain: DSGVTQTPKHLITATGQRVTLRCSPRSGDLSVYWYQQSLDQGLQFLIQYYNGEERAKGNILERFSAQQFPDLHSELNLSSLELGDSALYFCASSLPGQGVFNTGELFFGEGSRLTVL.

This chain connects TRBV5-6 to TRBJ2-4; D is undetermined. CDR1 and CDR2 (germline): SGHDT, YYEEEE. The CDR3 runs 14 residues. The V gene lost 3 bases and the J gene lost 7 bases, with 14 bases spanning the gap. DNA of the CDR3: TGTGCCAGCAGCTCCTCGGTTATCTGGAACATTCAGTACTTC. Residues: CASSSSVIWNIQYF.

The CDR3 protein is CASSYTGGNYGYTF. CDR3 bases: TGTGCCAGCAGTTATACAGGGGGTAACTATGGCTACACCTTC. The rearrangement joins TRBV6-5 to TRBJ1-2, with 8 bases lining up with TRBD1. V lost 3 bases, J lost 1 base, and 1 base stayed unmatched. The germline gives CDR1 MNHEY, CDR2 SVGAGI. This CDR3 spans 14 amino acids.

This sequence joins TRBV29-1 and TRBJ1-2; D is perhaps TRBD1 (6 bases). Trimming stripped 6 bases from V and 1 base from J, with 24 bases between. Per germline, CDR1 SQVTM and CDR2 ANQGSEA. CDR3 length: 17 amino acids. Here the CDR3 DNA reads TGCAGCGTCCGAGGAAGGGCAGGGGCGATTTTTAACTATGGCTACACCTTC. It specifies CSVRGRAGAIFNYGYTF.

The chain couples TRBV6-6 to TRBJ1-3; maybe TRBD1 (5 bases). The germline V gene has CDR1 MNHNY and CDR2 SVGAGI (reference sequence). CDR3 length: 14 amino acids. Trimming cost V 6 bases and J 0 bases, with 9 bases left between them. The CDR3 region has the DNA TGTGCCAGCAGCTACAGGAGCTCTGGAAACACCATATATTTT. Translating gives CASSYRSSGNTIYF.

The chain has TRBV18 and TRBJ1-4, with no clear D. The germline V and J ends were trimmed by 0 bases and 8 bases, with 16 bases remaining between them. The CDR3 contains 16 residues. Germline V gives CDR1 KGHSH, CDR2 LQKENI. The CDR3 protein is CASSPPIGTGKEKLFF. The CDR3 DNA follows: TGTGCCAGCTCACCACCGATAGGCACTGGGAAGGAAAAACTGTTTTTT. The full variable domain, its missing parts supplied by reference TRBV18 and TRBJ1-4, is NAGVMQNPRHLVRRRGQEARLRCSPMKGHSHVYWYRQLPEEGLKFMVYLQKENIIDESGMPKERFSAEFPKEGPSILRIQQVVRGDSAAYFCASSPPIGTGKEKLFFGSGTQLSVL.

The chain joins TRBV18 to TRBJ2-2; D is possibly TRBD1 (6 bases). CDR3 size: 13 residues. Germline values: CDR1 KGHSH, CDR2 LQKENI. Trimming took 5 bases from V and 13 from J, leaving 17 bases between them. CDR3 sequence reads: CASSVQDSGGLFF. CDR3 DNA: TGTGCCAGCTCAGTACAGGACAGCGGTGGGCTGTTTTTT.

The chain recombines TRBV2 with TRBJ1-2; the match to TRBD1 covers 8 bases. CDR1 is SNHLY and CDR2 is FYNNEI in the germline V gene. V dropped 6 bases and J dropped 4; count of bases not matched to a gene: 7. The CDR3 has 14 residues. The CDR3 DNA reads as TGTGCCAGCAGAAGGACAGGGATAGGCTATGGCTACACCTTC. As protein: CASRRTGIGYGYTF.

CDR3 in DNA: TGTGCCAGCAGCACTACCAGGGGTAGGGGGGATACTGAAGCTTTCTTT. It encodes CASSTTRGRGDTEAFF. J is TRBJ1-1 and V is TRBV9; the D gene is possibly TRBD1 (6 bases). Trimming removed 4 bases from V and 5 bases from J, with 21 bases in between. The CDR3 totals 16 residues. The germline gives CDR1 SGDLS, CDR2 YYNGEE.

This rearrangement joins TRBV7-9 to TRBJ2-1; D is perhaps TRBD1 (6 bases). The CDR3 spans 15 residues. The V end lost 4 bases, the J end lost 8 bases, and 18 bases lay between the germline ends. Germline-derived CDR1 and CDR2 are SEHNR and FQNEAQ (reference sequence). The CDR3 coding sequence is TGTGCCAGCAGCTCGAATTCCGGCTACAGGGATGAGCAGTTCTTC. Translated, it gives CASSSNSGYRDEQFF.

The rearrangement uses TRBV7-6 and TRBJ2-5, with 7 bases aligning to TRBD2. Germline trimming cut 3 bases from V and 5 bases from J; bases unmatched to any gene: 3. Per the germline V gene, CDR1 is SGHVS and CDR2 is FNYEAQ. CDR3 length: 13 residues. The CDR3 sequence: CASSLTSRETQYF. The DNA of the CDR3 is TGTGCCAGCAGCTTGACTAGCAGGGAGACCCAGTACTTC.

The V and J genes are TRBV4-2 and TRBJ2-1; TRBD2 matches 11 bases. CDR1 is LGHNA and CDR2 is YNFKEQ in the germline V gene. The CDR3 covers 16 residues. V lost 1 base, J lost 7 bases, and 6 bases stayed unmatched. DNA of the CDR3: TGTGCCAGCAGCCAAGTTAAAACTAGCGGGAGAAATGAGCAGTTCTTC. It codes for CASSQVKTSGRNEQFF.

J is TRBJ2-2 and V is TRBV9, with 7 nucleotides matching TRBD1. The CDR3 runs to 14 residues. V trimming: 3 bases; J trimming: 6 bases; junction bases outside the gene matches: 5. Germline-derived CDR1 and CDR2 are SGDLS and YYNGEE. The CDR3 DNA reads TGTGCCAGCAGCGGACAGGGCTTTGCCGGGGAGCTGTTTTTT. It specifies CASSGQGFAGELFF.